A selection of T cell receptor beta chains follows, all from one sample in a study of CD8 T cells in ankylosing spondylitis. In TCRdb, the 5' RACE reads were re-called with MiXCR into one record per CDR3 protein. The sample includes 310,000 or so distinct CDR3 sequences, approximately 20% of them seen just once. The specimen sequenced was blood, either unsorted or a sorted T cell fraction (not recorded which). These TCRs come from a male donor with ankylosing spondylitis or in good health (not recorded which). Both conserved end residues are trimmed from each CDR3.

TRBJ1-6,TRBV6-1,ASGGQGRNSPLH
TRBJ2-2,TRBV12-3/TRBV12-4,ASSPGTRDGELF
TRBJ1-3,TRBV29-1,SVVVRARTNSGNTIY
TRBJ2-4,TRBV18,ASSANPGGRSIQY
TRBJ2-1,TRBV16,VSSPGGVEQF
TRBJ1-4,TRBV3-1,ASSPGGLTNEKLF
TRBJ1-1,TRBV3-1,ATAQGGSNTEAF
TRBJ1-5,TRBV12-3/TRBV12-4,ASSLSGALQPQH
TRBJ2-1,TRBV7-8,ASSLGDRLFYNEQF
TRBJ2-5,TRBV12-3/TRBV12-4,ASSFQTSGRLETQY
TRBJ2-2,TRBV14,ASSLFRDRGRNTGELF
TRBJ1-1,TRBV4-1,ASSQDEGTRTEAF
TRBJ2-1,TRBV29-1,SVLVGVLAEQF
TRBJ1-1,TRBV27,ASSPDRAWGSTEAF
TRBJ2-6,TRBV10-3,AISATTGGLSGANVLT
TRBJ2-3,TRBV29-1,SHYSGTDTQY
TRBJ2-6,TRBV5-1,ASSLGGASGANVLT
TRBJ2-4,TRBV20-1,SAREGTLNIQY
TRBJ2-1,TRBV10-2,ASSELAGGTGSYNEQF
TRBJ2-1,TRBV20-1,SARGGGGAPNEQF
TRBJ1-2,TRBV29-1,SVSHRGDYGYT
TRBJ2-2,TRBV12-3/TRBV12-4,ASSTGPGGTGELF
TRBJ2-3,TRBV14,ASSQIWSDTDTQY
TRBJ2-5,TRBV2,ASSGGTGEETQY
TRBJ1-5,TRBV12-3/TRBV12-4,ASSTGGGQPQH
TRBJ1-1,TRBV6-1,ASRVGQPNTEAF
TRBJ2-2,TRBV12-3/TRBV12-4,ASTAGGGELF
TRBJ2-1,TRBV27,ASSFRGGREQF
TRBJ2-3,TRBV12-3/TRBV12-4,ASTGYGTDTQY
TRBJ1-2,TRBV20-1,SASEGTGAYGYT
TRBJ2-1,TRBV10-3,AIRESSYNEQF
TRBJ2-3,TRBV20-1,SAYGTSSTDTQY
TRBJ1-5,TRBV6-1,ASSRPGQGDQPQH
TRBJ2-5,TRBV5-1,ASSLEGYGETQY
TRBJ2-3,TRBV20-1,SASPPLLHTDTQY
TRBJ1-2,TRBV25-1,ASSDYQNYGYT
TRBJ2-4,TRBV6-1,ASRTRRDGKNIQY
TRBJ1-2,TRBV20-1,SAVSAGNYGYT
TRBJ1-1,TRBV9,ASSVSPHTEAF
TRBJ1-6,TRBV10-3,AISDRGTENSPLH